This T cell receptor beta chain is from a study of blood T cell repertoires in COVID-19. Profiled with immunoSEQ multiplex PCR; TCRdb holds only in-frame clones, not every one. The table shows some 98,000 clones, with under 90% occurring only once. Germline CDR1 and CDR2: SGHTA and FQGNSA. This CDR3 has 15 residues. V was clipped by 1 base and J by 3 bases, with 12 bases between them. This sequence originates from a human donor in a cohort sampled during active COVID-19. Specimen: peripheral blood. This chain joins TRBV7-2 and TRBJ1-1; D not resolved. In DNA form, the CDR3 reads TGTGCCAGCAGCTTAGGGGCTGGGCAGGACACTGAAGCTTTCTTT. Amino acids: CASSLGAGQDTEAFF.